This TCR beta chain comes out of a study of shared T cell receptors in the human thymus. This clone was counted between two and nine times. The table came from immunoSEQ multiplex PCR; TCRdb's copy has only in-frame clones and leaves some out. The sample yields hundreds of thousands of clones, approximately 89% seen once. CDR1 is SGHRS, CDR2 YFSETQ, per germline. The CDR3 contains 13 residues. V lost 2 bases and J lost 9; bases outside the gene matches: 7. These data were likewise used in another study, on human thymus T cells.

Specimen: thymocytes. The V call is TRBV5-1, the J call TRBJ1-1; 7 bases fit TRBD1. The clonotype was recovered from a boy younger than two with a congenital heart defect. The CDR3 bases are TGCGCCAGCAGCTTACCGGGACAGCCCAAAGCTTTCTTT. It is translated as CASSLPGQPKAFF. Combining the CDR3 with reference TRBV5-1 and TRBJ1-1 gives the whole variable domain KAGVTQTPRYLIKTRGQQVTLSCSPISGHRSVSWYQQTPGQGLQFLFEYFSETQRNKGNFPGRFSGRQFSNSRSEMNVSTLELGDSALYLCASSLPGQPKAFFGQGTRLTVV.